Here is one TCR beta chain with its context. Its target is not known. The limits of the CDR3 on the DNA are not certain, so only TCRdb's listed CDR3 is given. This specimen comes from a study of cytomegalovirus exposure and HLA in healthy donors. PCR amplification relied on 60 Vbeta primers (plus 13 Jbeta primers). TCRdb's table, derived via immunoSEQ multiplex PCR, lists solely in-frame clones and lacks some. Of some 170,000 clones in the sample, just over 70% are singletons; the top ten hold about 2.5%. Germline V gene lookup returns CDR1 SGHDT and CDR2 YYEEEE. Inclusive of both ends, the CDR3 amounts to 17 amino acids. General study results and limits: Researchers reported in a later analysis that a missense DCLRE1C variant was tied to TCR beta V- and J-gene trimming. In a later analysis, across HLA loci, associated TCR counts were highest for DRB1, lowest for HLA-C.

The sample was PBMCs. The TCR comes from a human donor in good health. This chain uses TRBV5-6 with TRBJ2-2; no DNA check was done on the table's D call, TRBD2. The CDR3 sequence is CASSFGPGLMNTGELFF.